The 11 T cell receptor beta chains below were found in one sample sequenced in a study of B cell selection in AIRE deficiency. The regulatory T cell sort gate was CD4+CD25hiCD127low/negative. The repertoire was sequenced with immunoSEQ multiplex PCR; TCRdb's copy has only in-frame clones and lacks some. The data hold about 22,000 clones, with about 95% observed a single time. The sample was Tregs sorted from PBMCs. The receptor source for this set is a human donor with AIRE deficiency.

The CDR3 loop is CASSQEVMGNNEQFF. In nucleotides, the CDR3 is TGTGCCAGCAGCCAAGAGGTTATGGGAAACAATGAGCAGTTCTTC. This sequence joins TRBV4-2 and TRBJ2-1; D is uncertain. The germline V and J ends were trimmed by 0 bases and 5 bases, with 11 bases remaining between them. Germline V CDR1 and CDR2: LGHNA, YNFKEQ. CDR3 length: 15 residues.

The V gene is TRBV7-2, the J gene TRBJ2-1; D perhaps matches TRBD2 (6 bases). Germline CDR1 and CDR2: SGHTA and FQGNSA. V lost 0 bases and J 12 bases, leaving 12 bases between the germline ends. This CDR3 has 13 amino acids. CDR3 protein: CASSLALDYGQFF. In DNA form, the CDR3 reads TGTGCCAGCAGCTTAGCGTTGGACTACGGGCAGTTCTTC.

The chain couples TRBV28 to TRBJ1-6, with TRBD1 identical over 8 bases. From germline, CDR1 is MDHEN and CDR2 SYDVKM. After removal of 7 bases from V and 7 bases from J, the junction contained 21 bases not matched to a gene. The CDR3 is made up of 19 amino acids. Here the CDR3 DNA reads TGTGCCAGCACCCCTTCAAGTGCAGGGGGCTTACTGGGGAATTCACCCCTCCACTTT. Translating it yields CASTPSSAGGLLGNSPLHF. Drawing the rest from reference TRBV28 and TRBJ1-6, the complete variable domain is DVKVTQSSRYLVKRTGEKVFLECVQDMDHENMFWYRQDPGLGLRLIYFSYDVKMKEKGDIPEGYSVSREKKERFSLILESASTNQTSMYLCASTPSSAGGLLGNSPLHFGNGTRLTVT.

The V call is TRBV30, the J call TRBJ2-7; D gene unclear. Trimming took 4 bases from V and 3 from J, leaving 19 bases between them. The CDR3 is 15 residues long. CDR1 GTSNPN and CDR2 SVGIG come from the germline V gene (reference sequence). For the CDR3, the DNA is TGTGCCTGGAACAAGGTGTCCGCCGGATTCTACGAGCAGTACTTC. Translated: CAWNKVSAGFYEQYF.

The V and J genes are TRBV7-8 and TRBJ2-3, with 8 bases matching TRBD2. Germline V lookup: CDR1 SGHVS, CDR2 FQNEAQ. The CDR3 covers 15 residues. V lost 5 bases, J lost 5 bases, and 9 bases stayed unmatched. The CDR3: CASSPRREVLDTQYF. As DNA, the CDR3 is TGTGCCAGCAGCCCCAGGCGGGAGGTCTTAGATACGCAGTATTTT. The full variable domain, completed using reference TRBV7-8 and TRBJ2-3, is GAGVSQSPRYKVAKRGQDVALRCDPISGHVSLFWYQQALGQGPEFLTYFQNEAQLDKSGLPSDRFFAERPEGSVSTLKIQRTQQEDSAVYLCASSPRREVLDTQYFGPGTRLTVL.

V gene TRBV28 combines with J gene TRBJ1-2, with 8 bases matching TRBD1. This CDR3 has 14 amino acids. Germline V gene sequence: CDR1 MDHEN, CDR2 SYDVKM. The V gene end was trimmed by 6 bases and the J gene end by 4 bases; junction bases not matched to a gene: 7. The CDR3 loop reads CASRPDRDPYGYTF. DNA for the CDR3: TGTGCCAGCAGGCCGGACAGGGACCCCTATGGCTACACCTTC.

The rearrangement uses TRBV5-1 and TRBJ2-5, with TRBD2 matching over 12 bases. This CDR3 region has 15 residues. The ends lost 4 bases at V and 1 base at J; junction bases unmatched: 2. Germline assignment: CDR1 SGHRS and CDR2 YFSETQ. The CDR3 DNA is TGCGCCAGCAGCCGACTAGCGGGAGTCCAAGAGACCCAGTACTTC. Protein: CASSRLAGVQETQYF. The full variable domain, its missing parts supplied by reference TRBV5-1 and TRBJ2-5, is KAGVTQTPRYLIKTRGQQVTLSCSPISGHRSVSWYQQTPGQGLQFLFEYFSETQRNKGNFPGRFSGRQFSNSRSEMNVSTLELGDSALYLCASSRLAGVQETQYFGPGTRLLVL.

The chain couples TRBV28 to TRBJ2-3; D is possibly TRBD2 (7 bases). CDR1 and CDR2 from the germline V gene are MDHEN and SYDVKM. Deletions cut 2 bases from V and 1 base from J, with 13 bases between. This CDR3 region has 16 residues. CDR3 nucleotides: TGTGCCAGCAGTTTAGGGGGGGCGTTGGGCACAGATACGCAGTATTTT. The encoded protein is CASSLGGALGTDTQYF.

This chain joins TRBV5-5 and TRBJ1-5; the D gene is possibly TRBD1 (5 bases). The CDR3 consists of 13 residues. Trimming took 0 bases from V and 6 from J, leaving 7 bases between them. Germline V lookup: CDR1 SGHKS, CDR2 YYEKEE (reference sequence). The CDR3: CASSLAGGQPQHF. CDR3 DNA: TGTGCCAGCAGCTTGGCGGGGGGTCAGCCCCAGCATTTT.

V usage is TRBV27 and J usage is TRBJ1-5, with D possibly being TRBD1 (5 bases). V was clipped by 5 bases and J by 0 bases, with 11 bases between them. CDR1 is MNHEY and CDR2 is SMNVEV in the germline V gene (reference sequence). The CDR3 contains 15 residues. As DNA, the CDR3 is TGTGCCAGCAGTCCGGGACTCTATAGCAATCAGCCCCAGCATTTT. Translating it yields CASSPGLYSNQPQHF.

The gene calls are TRBV29-1 and TRBJ1-1; 8 nucleotides line up with TRBD1. From germline, CDR1 is SQVTM and CDR2 ANQGSEA. J gave up 5 bases and V 4 bases, and 6 bases lay outside the gene matches. The CDR3 is made up of 13 amino acids. CDR3 protein: CSVGDRRNTEAFF. The DNA for the CDR3 is TGCAGCGTTGGGGACAGGAGGAATACTGAAGCTTTCTTT.